The T cell receptor beta chain described here comes from a study of blood T cell repertoires in COVID-19. The overall study: Acute and convalescent COVID-19 samples came from the United States, Italy and Spain. Sources were T cells, B-cell-depleted T cells, or PBMCs; the material itself was cDNA or gDNA.

The CDR3 runs 14 residues. In the original processing: Reference gene primer amplification gave estimated nucleated cell counts. The method was immunoSEQ multiplex PCR; TCRdb's version includes in-frame clones alone and lacks a portion of them. V, J and clone size were drawn from that table, and D and trimming were deduced from the DNA. The sample yields about 140,000 clones, about 89% seen once. The source of this sequence is a man between 45 and 60 years old with active COVID-19. Sequenced material: peripheral blood. The chain is built from TRBV21-1 and TRBJ1-1. TRBV21-1 is termed a pseudogene. This chain's CDR3 is CASSIASGYTEAFF. The CDR3 bases are TGTGCCAGCAGCATCGCCTCGGGTTATACTGAAGCTTTCTTT.